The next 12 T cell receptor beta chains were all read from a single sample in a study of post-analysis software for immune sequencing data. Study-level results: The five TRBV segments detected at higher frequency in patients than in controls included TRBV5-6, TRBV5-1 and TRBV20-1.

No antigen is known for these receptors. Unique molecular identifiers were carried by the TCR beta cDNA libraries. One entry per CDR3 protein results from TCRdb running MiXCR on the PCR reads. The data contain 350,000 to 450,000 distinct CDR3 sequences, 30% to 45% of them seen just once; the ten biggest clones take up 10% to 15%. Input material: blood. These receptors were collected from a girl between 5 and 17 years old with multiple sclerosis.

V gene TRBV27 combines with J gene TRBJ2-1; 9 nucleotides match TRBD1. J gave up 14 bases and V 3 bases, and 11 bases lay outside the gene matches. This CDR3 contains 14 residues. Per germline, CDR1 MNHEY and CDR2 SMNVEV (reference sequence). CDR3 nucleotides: TGTGCCAGCAGTTTCCCGGGACAGGGATCAGGGGAGTTCTTC. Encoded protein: CASSFPGQGSGEFF.

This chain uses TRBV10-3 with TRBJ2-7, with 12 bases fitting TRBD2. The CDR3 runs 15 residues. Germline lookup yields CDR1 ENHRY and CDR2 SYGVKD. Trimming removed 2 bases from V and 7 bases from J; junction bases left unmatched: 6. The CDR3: CAISETSGGTNEQYF. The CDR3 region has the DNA TGTGCCATCAGTGAGACTAGCGGGGGGACCAATGAGCAGTACTTC.

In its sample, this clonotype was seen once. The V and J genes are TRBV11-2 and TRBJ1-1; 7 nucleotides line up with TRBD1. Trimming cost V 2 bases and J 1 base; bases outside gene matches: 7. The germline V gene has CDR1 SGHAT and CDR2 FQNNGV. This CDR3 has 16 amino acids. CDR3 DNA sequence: TGTGCCAGCAGCTTATGGTCGGGACAGACGAACACTGAAGCTTTCTTT. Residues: CASSLWSGQTNTEAFF.

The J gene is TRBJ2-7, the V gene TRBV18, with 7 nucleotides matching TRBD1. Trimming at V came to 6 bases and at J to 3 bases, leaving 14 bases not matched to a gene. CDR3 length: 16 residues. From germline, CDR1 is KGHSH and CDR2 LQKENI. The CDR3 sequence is CASSHNPGRGLYEQYF. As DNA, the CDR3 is TGTGCCAGCTCGCACAACCCAGGAAGGGGGCTCTACGAGCAGTACTTC.

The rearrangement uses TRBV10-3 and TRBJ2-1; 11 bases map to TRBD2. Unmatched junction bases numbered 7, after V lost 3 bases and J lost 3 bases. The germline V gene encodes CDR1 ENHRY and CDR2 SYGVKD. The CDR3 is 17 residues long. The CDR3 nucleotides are TGTGCCATCAGTGATCCCGGGACTAGCGGTGACTACAATGAGCAGTTCTTC. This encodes CAISDPGTSGDYNEQFF.

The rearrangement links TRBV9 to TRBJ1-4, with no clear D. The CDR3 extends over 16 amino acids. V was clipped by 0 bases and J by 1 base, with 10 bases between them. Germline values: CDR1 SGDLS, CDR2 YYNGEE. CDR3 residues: CASSVGPGVTNEKLFF. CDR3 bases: TGTGCCAGCAGCGTAGGCCCGGGAGTAACTAATGAAAAACTGTTTTTT.

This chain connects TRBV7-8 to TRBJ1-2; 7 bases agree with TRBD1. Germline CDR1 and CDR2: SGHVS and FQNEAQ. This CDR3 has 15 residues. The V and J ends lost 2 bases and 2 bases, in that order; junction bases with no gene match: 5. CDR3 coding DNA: TGTGCCAGCAGCTTAAGGGCAGGGGGGAACTATGGCTACACCTTC. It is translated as CASSLRAGGNYGYTF.

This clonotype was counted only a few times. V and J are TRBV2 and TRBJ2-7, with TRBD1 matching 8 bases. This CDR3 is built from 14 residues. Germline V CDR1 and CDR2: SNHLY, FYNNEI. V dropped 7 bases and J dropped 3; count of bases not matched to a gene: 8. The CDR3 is CASNEQGVFYEQYF. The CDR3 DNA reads TGTGCCAGCAACGAACAGGGGGTTTTCTACGAGCAGTACTTC.

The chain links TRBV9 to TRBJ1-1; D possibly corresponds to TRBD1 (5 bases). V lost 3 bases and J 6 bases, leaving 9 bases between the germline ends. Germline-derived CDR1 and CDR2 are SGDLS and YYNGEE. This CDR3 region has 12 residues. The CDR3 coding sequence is TGTGCCAGCAGCGCCGGGGGGGCTGAAGCTTTCTTT. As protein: CASSAGGAEAFF.

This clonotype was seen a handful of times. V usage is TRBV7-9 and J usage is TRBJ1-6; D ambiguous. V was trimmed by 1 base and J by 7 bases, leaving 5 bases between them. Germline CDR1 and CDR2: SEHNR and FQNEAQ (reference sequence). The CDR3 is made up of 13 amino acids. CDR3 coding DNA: TGTGCCAGCAGCTTAGACCCAAATTCACCCCTCCACTTT. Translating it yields CASSLDPNSPLHF.

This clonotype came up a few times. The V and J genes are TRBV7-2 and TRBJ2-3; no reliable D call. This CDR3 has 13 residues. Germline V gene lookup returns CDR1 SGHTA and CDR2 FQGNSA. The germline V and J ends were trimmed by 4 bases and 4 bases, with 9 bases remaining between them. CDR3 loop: CASSSQAADTQYF. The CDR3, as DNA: TGTGCCAGCAGCTCCCAAGCAGCAGATACGCAGTATTTT. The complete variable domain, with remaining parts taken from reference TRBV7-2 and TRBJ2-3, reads GAGVSQSPSNKVTEKGKDVELRCDPISGHTALYWYRQSLGQGLEFLIYFQGNSAPDKSGLPSDRFSAERTGGSVSTLTIQRTQQEDSAVYLCASSSQAADTQYFGPGTRLTVL.

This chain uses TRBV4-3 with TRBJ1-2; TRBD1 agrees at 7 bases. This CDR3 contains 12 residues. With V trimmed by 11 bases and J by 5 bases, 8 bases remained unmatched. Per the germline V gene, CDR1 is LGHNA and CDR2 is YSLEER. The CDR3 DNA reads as TGCGCCGCGGGGGGACAGAATTATGGCTACACCTTC. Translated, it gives CAAGGQNYGYTF.